This T cell receptor (beta chain) was identified in a study of low-dose radiotherapy and immunotherapy resistance in tumors. Time point described: after trial treatment. Treatment noted: LDRT plus nivolumab, ipilimumab, low-dose cyclophosphamide and aspirin (RACIN trial). Donors, who were enrolled in a single-arm phase I dose-escalation trial, received nivolumab, ipilimumab, aspirin, low-dose cyclophosphamide and low-dose radiotherapy. V was clipped by 2 bases and J by 10 bases; unmatched bases: 5. The CDR3 covers 14 residues. Germline V gives CDR1 SGHRS, CDR2 YFSETQ. Alpha and beta chains were covered, as first-strand cDNA relied on TRAV- and TRBV-specific primers. For amplifying TCRs, the PCR ran for about 20 cycles with Phusion, which was used together with a constant-region primer and the adapter on the V primers. mRNA, once isolated, was amplified by in vitro transcription. MiXCR was run by TCRdb on the reads, yielding one entry per CDR3 protein. The sample includes 31,000 or so distinct CDR3 sequences, 49% of them seen just once.

The receptor was derived from a male donor with gallbladder cancer. The input for sequencing was PBMCs, taken after low-dose radiotherapy plus immunotherapy. The rearrangement joins TRBV5-1 to TRBJ1-6; TRBD1 matches 8 bases. CDR3 amino acids: CASSFQGAGSPLHF. CDR3 bases: TGCGCCAGCAGCTTCCAGGGGGCGGGCTCACCCCTCCACTTT.